The count of the clone carrying this T cell receptor beta chain is one. This sample was taken from a study of CD8 T cells in Susac syndrome. Blood CD8+ and CD4+ T cells underwent high-throughput TCR beta sequencing. The control group consisted of healthy donors matched for age and sex. The authors negatively isolated CD8+ and CD4+ T cells and FACS-enriched TEMRA cells. RNA totalling roughly 0.5 to 1 ug underwent reverse transcription with random hexamers. The authors amplified TCR beta CDR3 across 54 Vbeta and 13 Jbeta using immunoSEQ multiplex PCR. From the immunoSEQ multiplex PCR reads, TCRdb called clonotypes with MiXCR, one entry per CDR3 protein. The sample contains about 60,000 distinct CDR3 sequences, more than 80% of which appear only once. This TCR was sampled from a human donor in good health. Sequences were obtained from CD8+ T cells from PBMCs.

CDR3 coding DNA: TGTGCCAGCAGCGCTACCCGGGAGGACACTGAAGCTTTCTTT. Its protein product is CASSATREDTEAFF. The J gene is TRBJ1-1, the V gene TRBV9; D ambiguous. Trimming left V 3 bases short and J 3 bases short, with 12 bases between. The CDR3 sequence is 14 residues long. Germline V gene lookup returns CDR1 SGDLS and CDR2 YYNGEE.